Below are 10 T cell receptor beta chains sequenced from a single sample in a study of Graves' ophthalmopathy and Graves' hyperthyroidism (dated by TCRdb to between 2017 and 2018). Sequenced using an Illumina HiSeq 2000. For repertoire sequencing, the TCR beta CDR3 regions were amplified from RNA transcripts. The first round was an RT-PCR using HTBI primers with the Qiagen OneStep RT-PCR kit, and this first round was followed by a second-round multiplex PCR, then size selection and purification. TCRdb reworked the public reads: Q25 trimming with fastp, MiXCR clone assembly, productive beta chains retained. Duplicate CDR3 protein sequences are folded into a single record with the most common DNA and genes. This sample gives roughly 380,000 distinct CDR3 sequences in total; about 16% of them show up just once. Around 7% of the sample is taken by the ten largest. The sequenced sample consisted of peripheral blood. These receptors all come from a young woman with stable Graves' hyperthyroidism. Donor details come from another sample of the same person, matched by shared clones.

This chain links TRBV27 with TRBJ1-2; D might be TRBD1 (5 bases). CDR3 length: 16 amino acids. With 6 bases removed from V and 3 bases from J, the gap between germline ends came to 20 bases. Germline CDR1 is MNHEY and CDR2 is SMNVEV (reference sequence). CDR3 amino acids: CASSPLTLGVDYGYTF. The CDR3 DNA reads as TGTGCCAGCAGCCCCCTTACCCTGGGGGTGGACTATGGCTACACCTTC.

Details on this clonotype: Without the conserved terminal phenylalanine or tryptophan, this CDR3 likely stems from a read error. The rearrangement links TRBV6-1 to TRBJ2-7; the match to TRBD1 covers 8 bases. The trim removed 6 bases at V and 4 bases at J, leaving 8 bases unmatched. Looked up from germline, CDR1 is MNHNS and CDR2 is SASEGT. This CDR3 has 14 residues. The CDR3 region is CASSGTGGRYEQYY. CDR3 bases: TGTGCCAGCAGCGGTACAGGGGGTCGTTACGAGCAGTACTAC.

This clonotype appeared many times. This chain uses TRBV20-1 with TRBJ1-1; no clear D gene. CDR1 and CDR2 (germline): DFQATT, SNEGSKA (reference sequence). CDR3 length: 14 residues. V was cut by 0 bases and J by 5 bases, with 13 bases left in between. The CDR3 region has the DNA TGCAGTGCTAGAGATGCAGGTCTGAGGACTGAAGCTTTCTTT. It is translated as CSARDAGLRTEAFF.

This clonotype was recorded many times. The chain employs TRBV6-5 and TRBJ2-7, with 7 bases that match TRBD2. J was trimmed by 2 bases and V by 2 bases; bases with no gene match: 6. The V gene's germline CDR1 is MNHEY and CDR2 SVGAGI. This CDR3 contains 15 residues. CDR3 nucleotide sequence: TGTGCCAGCAGTTACGATGGCGGGGGTGCCTACGAGCAGTACTTC. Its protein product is CASSYDGGGAYEQYF.

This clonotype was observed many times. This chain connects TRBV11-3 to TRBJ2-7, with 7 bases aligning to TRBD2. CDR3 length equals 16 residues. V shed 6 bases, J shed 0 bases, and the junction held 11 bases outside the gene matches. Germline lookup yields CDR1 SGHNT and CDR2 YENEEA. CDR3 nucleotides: TGTGCCAGCAGTTACACCCTGGGGAGGGCCTCCTACGAGCAGTACTTC. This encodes CASSYTLGRASYEQYF.

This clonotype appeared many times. The CDR3 is CASSLDTGQRQYF. The CDR3 nucleotides read TGTGCCAGCAGTTTAGATACAGGCCAGCGGCAGTATTTT. V usage is TRBV12-3 or TRBV12-4 and J usage is TRBJ2-3; D is perhaps TRBD1 (5 bases). Trimming left V 1 base short and J 11 bases short, with 13 bases between. The CDR3 extends over 13 amino acids.

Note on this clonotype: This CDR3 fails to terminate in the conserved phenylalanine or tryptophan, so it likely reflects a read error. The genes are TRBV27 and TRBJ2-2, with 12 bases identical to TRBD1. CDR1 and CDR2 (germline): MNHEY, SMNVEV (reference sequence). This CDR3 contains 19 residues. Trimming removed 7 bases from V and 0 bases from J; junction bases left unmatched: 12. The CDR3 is CASTFRGGQGASNTGELFY. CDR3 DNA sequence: TGTGCCAGCACCTTTAGAGGGGGACAGGGGGCTTCGAACACCGGGGAGCTGTTTTAT.

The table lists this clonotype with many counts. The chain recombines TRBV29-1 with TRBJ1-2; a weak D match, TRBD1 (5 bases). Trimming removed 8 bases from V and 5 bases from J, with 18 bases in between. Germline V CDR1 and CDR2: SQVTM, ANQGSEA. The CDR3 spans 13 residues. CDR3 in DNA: TGCAGCCTCTACCGGGACTTGGAGTATGGCTACACCTTC. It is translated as CSLYRDLEYGYTF.

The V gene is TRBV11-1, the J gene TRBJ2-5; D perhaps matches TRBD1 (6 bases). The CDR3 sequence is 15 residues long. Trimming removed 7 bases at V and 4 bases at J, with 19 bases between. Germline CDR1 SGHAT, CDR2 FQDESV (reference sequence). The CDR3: CASTKTGYHTETQYF. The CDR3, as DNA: TGTGCCAGCACCAAGACAGGTTATCACACAGAGACCCAGTACTTC.

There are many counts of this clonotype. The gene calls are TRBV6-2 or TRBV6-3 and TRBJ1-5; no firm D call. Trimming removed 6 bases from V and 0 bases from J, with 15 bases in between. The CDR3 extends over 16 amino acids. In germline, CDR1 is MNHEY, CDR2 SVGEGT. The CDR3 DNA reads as TGTGCCAGCAGCCTCAGAAGGACTTATAGCAATCAGCCCCAGCATTTT. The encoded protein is CASSLRRTYSNQPQHF.